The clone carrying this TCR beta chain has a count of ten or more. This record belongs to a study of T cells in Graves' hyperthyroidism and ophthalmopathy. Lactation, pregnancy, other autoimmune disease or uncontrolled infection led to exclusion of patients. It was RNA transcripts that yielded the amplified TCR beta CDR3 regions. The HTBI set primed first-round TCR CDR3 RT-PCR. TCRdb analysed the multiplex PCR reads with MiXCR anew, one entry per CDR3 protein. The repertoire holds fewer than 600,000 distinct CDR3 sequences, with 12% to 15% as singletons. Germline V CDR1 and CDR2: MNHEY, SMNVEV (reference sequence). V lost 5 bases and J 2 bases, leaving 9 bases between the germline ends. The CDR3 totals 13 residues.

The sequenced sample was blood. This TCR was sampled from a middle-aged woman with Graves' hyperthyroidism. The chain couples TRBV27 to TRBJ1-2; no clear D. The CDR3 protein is CASSPLQNYGYTF. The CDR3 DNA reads TGTGCCAGCAGTCCTTTGCAAAACTATGGCTACACCTTC.